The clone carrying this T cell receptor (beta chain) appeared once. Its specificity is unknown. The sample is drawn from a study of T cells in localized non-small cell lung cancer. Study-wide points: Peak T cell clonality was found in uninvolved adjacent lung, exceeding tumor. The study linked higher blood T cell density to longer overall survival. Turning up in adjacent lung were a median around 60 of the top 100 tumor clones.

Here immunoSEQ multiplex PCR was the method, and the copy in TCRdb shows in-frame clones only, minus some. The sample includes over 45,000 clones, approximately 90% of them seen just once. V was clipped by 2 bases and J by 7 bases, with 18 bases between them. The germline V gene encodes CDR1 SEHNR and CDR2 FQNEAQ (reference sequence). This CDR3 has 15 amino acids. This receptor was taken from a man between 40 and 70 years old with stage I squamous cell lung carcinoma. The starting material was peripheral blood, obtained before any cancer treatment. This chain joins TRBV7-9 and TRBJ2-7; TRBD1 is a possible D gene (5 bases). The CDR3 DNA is TGTGCCAGCAGCTTAAAAAACACAGGCGCGAGGGAGCAGTACTTC. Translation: CASSLKNTGAREQYF.